Listed below are T cell receptor beta chains from one sample, sequenced in a study of CD8 T cells in ankylosing spondylitis. TCRdb ran MiXCR on the 5' RACE reads and lists one entry per CDR3 protein. The sample lists under 850,000 distinct CDR3 sequences; roughly 19% were seen once. The specimen was blood, either unsorted or a sorted T cell fraction (not recorded which). Source of these receptors: a male donor with ankylosing spondylitis. Both conserved end residues are part of each CDR3. A D gene is named only where the DNA matches it firmly. Clone size is not always given. Where it is, it says once, few, many or a class for expanded clones.

15	NA	TRBV5-1	NA	TRBJ2-1	CASSFRGGPYNEQFF	TGCGCCAGCAGCTTTCGAGGGGGTCCCTACAATGAGCAGTTCTTC
14	NA	TRBV18	NA	TRBJ2-7	CASSPQGSFYEQYF	TGTGCCAGCTCACCTCAGGGTTCCTTCTACGAGCAGTACTTC
14	few	TRBV5-5	NA	TRBJ2-7	CASTSPGHSYEQYF	TGTGCCAGCACAAGTCCGGGACACTCCTACGAGCAGTACTTC
15	NA	TRBV6-5	NA	TRBJ1-1	CASSYNGAEYTEAFF	TGTGCCAGCAGTTATAACGGGGCGGAATACACTGAAGCTTTCTTT
14	few	TRBV4-3	NA	TRBJ2-1	CASSQEDWLGEQFF	TGCGCCAGCAGCCAAGAGGATTGGTTGGGTGAGCAGTTCTTC
15	few	TRBV3-1	TRBD2	TRBJ2-5	CASSHPGLGQETQYF	TGTGCCAGCAGCCACCCCGGACTAGGACAAGAGACCCAGTACTTC
15	NA	TRBV7-3	NA	TRBJ2-3	CASSLRGGETDTQYF	TGTGCCAGCAGCTTAAGGGGGGGCGAGACAGATACGCAGTATTTT
16	few	TRBV4-2	TRBD1	TRBJ2-5	CASSQDRTGGIETQYF	TGTGCCAGCAGCCAAGATCGAACAGGGGGCATTGAGACCCAGTACTTC
12	few	TRBV6-5	NA	TRBJ1-2	CASSLSSNGYTF	TGTGCCAGCAGTTTAAGTTCAAATGGCTACACCTTC
14	NA	TRBV29-1	TRBD1	TRBJ2-1	CSVEGAGGLDEQFF	TGCAGCGTTGAGGGGGCAGGGGGCTTAGATGAGCAGTTCTTC
14	few	TRBV29-1	NA	TRBJ2-4	CSVEMAVNRNIQYF	TGCAGCGTTGAAATGGCAGTAAACCGAAACATTCAGTACTTC
15	few	TRBV5-6	TRBD1	TRBJ1-3	CASSWGTATGNTIYF	TGTGCCAGCAGCTGGGGGACAGCCACTGGAAACACCATATATTTT
17	NA	TRBV7-2	TRBD2	TRBJ2-3	CASSQKSGRRSTDTQYF	TGTGCCAGCAGTCAAAAAAGCGGGAGGCGTTCCACAGATACGCAGTATTTT
15	NA	TRBV2	NA	TRBJ1-5	CASKRTPGNNQPQHF	TGTGCCAGCAAACGGACACCAGGAAACAATCAGCCCCAGCATTTT
13	many	TRBV5-1	NA	TRBJ2-7	CASRSVDFYEQYF	TGCGCCAGCAGATCGGTCGATTTCTACGAGCAGTACTTC
15	many	TRBV12-3/TRBV12-4	NA	TRBJ1-3	CASSFGGGSGNTIYF	TGTGCCAGCAGTTTCGGAGGGGGTAGTGGAAACACCATATATTTT
13	NA	TRBV20-1	NA	TRBJ1-2	CSGSWGDGYGYTF	TGCAGTGGGAGTTGGGGGGACGGCTATGGCTACACCTTC
15	few	TRBV12-3/TRBV12-4	TRBD1	TRBJ1-4	CASSPHRGPFEKLFF	TGTGCCAGCAGCCCGCACAGGGGCCCATTTGAAAAACTGTTTTTT
17	few	TRBV4-1	NA	TRBJ2-3	CASSQDSAGAITDTQYF	TGCGCCAGCAGCCAAGATTCGGCAGGGGCGATCACAGATACGCAGTATTTT
20	many	TRBV28	TRBD2	TRBJ2-7	CASSTVTGGGLAGLFGEQYF	TGTGCCAGCAGTACCGTGACAGGGGGAGGACTAGCGGGATTGTTCGGTGAGCAGTACTTC
16	NA	TRBV6-1	TRBD1	TRBJ2-2	CASRPGTGVGTGELFF	TGTGCCAGCCGTCCCGGGACAGGGGTCGGCACCGGGGAGCTGTTTTTT